The clone carrying this T cell receptor beta chain was observed a few times. One entry per CDR3 protein results from TCRdb running MiXCR on the 5' RACE reads. The sample shows tens of thousands of distinct CDR3 sequences, 7% to 9% of them seen only once. The record originates from a study of early T cells in non-severe SARS-CoV-2 infection. This CDR3 region has 13 residues. V was cut by 4 bases and J by 4 bases, with 12 bases left in between. Germline assignment: CDR1 SQVTM and CDR2 ANQGSEA. The sequence was collected from an adult who was a healthcare worker with PCR-confirmed SARS-CoV-2 infection or an uninfected control (not recorded which). The chain links TRBV29-1 to TRBJ2-3; D perhaps matches TRBD1 (6 bases). Sequences were obtained from whole blood. CDR3 coding DNA: TGCAGCGTTGCTACAGGGTTACCAGATACGCAGTATTTT. Protein product: CSVATGLPDTQYF.